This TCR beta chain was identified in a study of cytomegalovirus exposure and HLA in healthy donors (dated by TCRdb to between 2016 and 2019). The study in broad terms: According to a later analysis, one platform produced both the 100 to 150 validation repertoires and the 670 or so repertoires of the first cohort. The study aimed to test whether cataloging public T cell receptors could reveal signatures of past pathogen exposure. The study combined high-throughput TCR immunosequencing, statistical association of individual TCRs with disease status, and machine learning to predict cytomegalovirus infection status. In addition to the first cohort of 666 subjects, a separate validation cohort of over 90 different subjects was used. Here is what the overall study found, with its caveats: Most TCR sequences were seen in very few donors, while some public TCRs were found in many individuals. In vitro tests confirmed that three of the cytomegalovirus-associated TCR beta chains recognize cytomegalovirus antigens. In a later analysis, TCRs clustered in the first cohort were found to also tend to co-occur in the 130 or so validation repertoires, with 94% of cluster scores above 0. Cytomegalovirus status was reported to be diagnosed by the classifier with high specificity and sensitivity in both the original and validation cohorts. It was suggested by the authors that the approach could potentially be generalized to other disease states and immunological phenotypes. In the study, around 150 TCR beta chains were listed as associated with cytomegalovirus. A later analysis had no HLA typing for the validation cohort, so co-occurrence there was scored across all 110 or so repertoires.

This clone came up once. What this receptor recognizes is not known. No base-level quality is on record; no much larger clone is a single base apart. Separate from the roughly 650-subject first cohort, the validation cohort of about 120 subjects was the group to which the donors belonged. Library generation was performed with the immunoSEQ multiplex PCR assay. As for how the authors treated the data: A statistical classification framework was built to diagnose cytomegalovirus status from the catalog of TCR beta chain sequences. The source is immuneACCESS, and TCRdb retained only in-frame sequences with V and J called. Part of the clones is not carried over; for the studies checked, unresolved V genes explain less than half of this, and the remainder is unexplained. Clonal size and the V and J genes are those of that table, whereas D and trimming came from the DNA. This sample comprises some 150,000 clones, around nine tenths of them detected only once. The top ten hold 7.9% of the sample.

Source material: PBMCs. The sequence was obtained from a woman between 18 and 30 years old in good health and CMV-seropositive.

CDR3 region: CASSLLDRANTEAFF. The DNA sequence reads TGCGCCAGCAGCCTTCTCGACAGGGCGAACACTGAAGCTTTCTTT. This receptor chain uses TRBV4-1 and TRBJ1-1, with TRBD1 identical over 7 junction bases. Ends trimmed: V by 4 bases, J by 1 base; bases unmatched to a gene: 6. CDR1 and CDR2 are drawn from the germline V gene: MGHRA, YSYEKL. Counted from cysteine to phenylalanine, this CDR3 has 15 amino acids. Of all the DNA, just the CDR3 is kept, 45 bases in frame from base 1.